This T cell receptor (beta chain) was obtained from a study of neurological immune-mediated disorders. The study, taken as a whole, reports: The greatest TCR clonal expansion occurred in HTLV-1-associated myelopathy and the least in multiple sclerosis, which fell below healthy controls.

In the case of this clonotype: Antigen specificity is unknown.

5'RACE with 10-nucleotide random UMIs produced the cDNA. Each CDR3 protein gets one entry after TCRdb re-called the 5' RACE reads with MiXCR. The sample carries tens of thousands of distinct CDR3 sequences, around 15% recorded once. The CDR3 contains 18 residues. With 1 base clipped from V and 2 bases from J, the junction kept 9 bases outside the gene matches. CDR1 is LGHNA, CDR2 YNFKEQ, per germline. The time point denotes: longitudinal time-point 1 (baseline). The unsorted libraries originated from 2 million PBMCs kept at -80 C. This rearrangement joins TRBV4-2 to TRBJ2-3; the match to TRBD2 covers 10 bases. Material: PBMCs. The sequence was collected from a female donor with HTLV-1-associated myelopathy (HAM/TSP). CDR3 residues: CASSQAASGGPYTDTQYF. The CDR3 nucleotides are TGTGCCAGCAGCCAAGCGGCTAGCGGGGGCCCTTACACAGATACGCAGTATTTT.